Sequencing of this TCR beta chain was carried out in a study of OX40 agonist ivuxolimab in advanced cancers. At the level of the study: In this cohort, patients received ivuxolimab, an agonistic anti-OX40 (CD134) antibody. Findings and limits, study-wide: Fewer expanded clones were found on average in CD4+ than in CD8+ T cells. Compared with others, partial responders at 0.1-3.0 mg/kg displayed clonal expansion among the lowest.

The assay was immunoSEQ multiplex PCR, and TCRdb's table has in-frame clones only and misses some. The sample yields tens of thousands of clones, roughly 84% seen once. About this clone: Its target is not known.

The sequenced sample was CD4+ or CD8+ T cells sorted from blood, obtained in a trial of the OX40 agonist ivuxolimab. The source of this sequence is an adult with an advanced solid tumor such as melanoma, head and neck, liver or kidney cancer.

CDR3 residues: CASTPGGTDTQYF. CDR3 coding DNA: TGTGCCAGCACACCGGGGGGGACAGATACGCAGTATTTT. The chain links TRBV9 to TRBJ2-3; 8 bases line up with TRBD2. V was pared by 6 bases and J by 3 bases, with 3 bases of the junction left unmatched. The CDR3 is made up of 13 amino acids. Germline-derived CDR1 and CDR2 are SGDLS and YYNGEE.